This TCR beta chain appears in the sequencing data of a study of T cells in localized non-small cell lung cancer. Germline CDR1 is SGHNT and CDR2 is YENEEA. Trimming removed 8 bases from V and 4 bases from J; junction bases left unmatched: 7. The CDR3 consists of 14 residues. Profiling relied on immunoSEQ multiplex PCR, and the TCRdb table lists in-frame clones only, not all of them. The profile shows approximately 1,300 clones, around 35% of them singletons. Notes on the study in general: Elevated circulating T cell density in blood was associated with longer overall survival. Without multi-region sequencing, intratumor heterogeneity could not be excluded.

Sample share makes this clone medium-sized (0.01 to 0.1%). Its matching antigen is unknown. This sample comprised lung tumor tissue, obtained before any cancer treatment. This receptor was obtained from a woman aged 18-55 years with stage I lung adenocarcinoma. The rearrangement joins TRBV11-3 to TRBJ2-7; 11 bases fit TRBD2. DNA of the CDR3: TGTGCCAGCCATTCCGGGACTAGCGGATACGAGCAGTACTTC. This codes for CASHSGTSGYEQYF.